This T cell receptor beta chain is drawn from a study of T cell repertoires in cytomegalovirus infection. At the level of the study: Evidence of both CMV infection and a matching HLA type came from public TCR beta signatures. The study, taken as a whole, reports: Adding up the frequency of public TCR beta families identified people who carried CMV plus the relevant HLA. HLA-C-restricted CMV-specific TCR beta clonotypes prevailed in the ex vivo response.

TCRdb used MiXCR to reprocess the reads, holding one entry per CDR3 protein. The sample has 300,000 to 450,000 distinct CDR3 sequences, about a sixth seen once. Germline lookup yields CDR1 LNHDA and CDR2 SQIVND (reference sequence). This CDR3 spans 16 amino acids. The trim removed 0 bases at V and 2 bases at J, leaving 3 bases unmatched. This clonotype was observed a handful of times. Its antigen is currently unknown. This sequence originates from a human donor in good health (CMV status not recorded). Some clones in this sample may be carry-over from other donors' samples. The sample comprised PBMCs. V and J are TRBV19 and TRBJ2-1; TRBD1 aligns across 8 bases. The CDR3 DNA sequence: TGTGCCAGTAGTATAGAAGGACAGGGCACCTACAATGAGCAGTTCTTC. Its translation is CASSIEGQGTYNEQFF.